Below are 21 T cell receptor beta chains sequenced from a single sample in a study of T cell changes during pregnancy in multiple sclerosis. TCRdb keeps only in-frame clones here, not all; method: immunoSEQ multiplex PCR. The sample includes 40,000 to 45,000 clones, 92% seen only once; the top ten take 0.52%. Sequencing was performed on CD4+ T cells from peripheral blood mononuclear cells, taken in the third trimester of pregnancy. The receptors come from a female donor with multiple sclerosis, enrolled in a pregnancy study.

This clone was seen just once. The V gene is TRBV18, the J gene TRBJ1-4; D is perhaps TRBD1 (6 bases). Trimming shortened V by 4 bases and J by 6 bases, and 15 bases separated the two germline ends. This CDR3 has 15 amino acids. CDR1 and CDR2 (germline): KGHSH, LQKENI. As DNA, the CDR3 is TGTGCCAGCTCACTCGGCCAGGGGTTGTATGAAAAACTGTTTTTT. Translation gives CASSLGQGLYEKLFF.

The rearrangement uses TRBV4-3 and TRBJ2-2; no firm D call. CDR3 length equals 17 residues. The germline V and J ends were trimmed by 2 bases and 2 bases, with 15 bases remaining between them. Germline V gene sequence: CDR1 LGHNA, CDR2 YSLEER. This CDR3 is CASSQTAGGANTGELFF. The CDR3 DNA reads as TGCGCCAGCAGCCAAACGGCTGGCGGTGCAAACACCGGGGAGCTGTTTTTT.

V and J are TRBV28 and TRBJ2-7; 9 nucleotides line up with TRBD2. CDR1 is MDHEN and CDR2 is SYDVKM in the germline V gene. V gave up 5 bases and J gave up 1 base; unmatched junction bases: 9. CDR3 length: 16 residues. CDR3 in DNA: TGTGCCAGCAGTCTTCCCCTAGCGGGACAATCCTACGAGCAGTACTTC. Its translation: CASSLPLAGQSYEQYF.

The CDR3 spells CASSSPGTEAFF. The CDR3 coding sequence is TGTGCCAGCAGTTCCCCAGGCACTGAAGCTTTCTTT. The chain recombines TRBV6-6 with TRBJ1-1, with unresolved D. Germline V gene data show CDR1 as MNHNY and CDR2 as SVGAGI (reference sequence). The CDR3 consists of 12 residues. V gave up 4 bases and J gave up 4 bases, with 7 bases separating them.

The CDR3: CASSNSGSSYEQYF. CDR3 coding DNA: TGCGCCAGCAGCAATAGCGGGAGTTCCTACGAGCAGTACTTC. The V gene is TRBV5-1, the J gene TRBJ2-7, with 9 nucleotides matching TRBD2. The germline V gene encodes CDR1 SGHRS and CDR2 YFSETQ. This CDR3 comprises 14 residues. J lost 1 base, V lost 4 bases, and 3 bases had no gene match.

The CDR3 nucleotides are TGTGCCAGCTCACGCGGGCCCTACGAGCAGTACTTC. This gives the protein CASSRGPYEQYF. V usage is TRBV18 and J usage is TRBJ2-7, with a tentative D call TRBD2 (5 bases). CDR3 size: 12 residues. The germline V gene encodes CDR1 KGHSH and CDR2 LQKENI. V was shortened by 4 bases and J by 2 bases, with 6 bases between the two germline ends.

V usage is TRBV6-1 and J usage is TRBJ2-3; 9 bases agree with TRBD2. There are 14 residues in the CDR3. The J segment lost 1 base and the V segment lost 7 bases, leaving 3 bases of the junction unmatched. Germline CDR1 reads MNHNS; CDR2 reads SASEGT. CDR3 in amino acids: CASTWTSGTDTQYF. The DNA of the CDR3 is TGTGCCAGCACCTGGACTAGCGGCACAGATACGCAGTATTTT.

The table lists this clone with a count of one. This chain links TRBV19 with TRBJ2-2, with a weak D call TRBD1 (5 bases). The CDR3 loop spans 19 amino acids. CDR1 and CDR2 from the germline V gene are LNHDA and SQIVND (reference sequence). V lost 5 bases, J lost 2 bases, and 24 bases lay in between. This CDR3 is CASSLRMGQATPNTGELFF. CDR3 DNA sequence: TGTGCCAGTAGTTTGCGGATGGGGCAGGCGACACCCAACACCGGGGAGCTGTTTTTT. The full variable domain, in which reference TRBV19 and TRBJ2-2 provide the parts outside the CDR3, is DGGITQSPKYLFRKEGQNVTLSCEQNLNHDAMYWYRQDPGQGLRLIYYSQIVNDFQKGDIAEGYSVSREKKESFPLTVTSAQKNPTAFYLCASSLRMGQATPNTGELFFGEGSRLTVL.

J is TRBJ2-2 and V is TRBV5-4, with TRBD2 matching 11 bases. Germline-derived CDR1 and CDR2 are SGHNT and YYREEE (reference sequence). The V segment lost 3 bases and the J segment 2 bases; nucleotides outside the gene matches: 9. The CDR3 consists of 18 residues. DNA of the CDR3: TGTGCCAGCAGCTCACAAAAACTAGCGGGAGTTAACACCGGGGAGCTGTTTTTT. Translating it yields CASSSQKLAGVNTGELFF.

The genes are TRBV7-2 and TRBJ2-3, with D unclear. V dropped 4 bases and J dropped 6 bases, with 5 bases sitting between them. Per the germline V gene, CDR1 is SGHTA and CDR2 is FQGNSA. The CDR3 is made up of 11 amino acids. For the CDR3, the DNA is TGTGCCAGCAGCTCTCAGGATACGCAGTATTTT. It is translated as CASSSQDTQYF.

This clone showed up just a few times. The chain is built from TRBV27 and TRBJ1-1, with 7 bases fitting TRBD1. The germline gives CDR1 MNHEY, CDR2 SMNVEV (reference sequence). CDR3 length: 14 residues. With 3 bases clipped from V and 6 bases from J, the junction kept 7 bases outside the gene matches. In DNA form, the CDR3 reads TGTGCCAGCAGTTTGAGCAGGGGGAGTTCTGAAGCTTTCTTT. Translating gives CASSLSRGSSEAFF.

This chain uses TRBV5-1 with TRBJ2-3, with D maybe TRBD1 (7 bases). Germline V gene lookup returns CDR1 SGHRS and CDR2 YFSETQ. Trimming removed 0 bases at V and 3 bases at J, with 17 bases between. The CDR3 contains 17 residues. CDR3 in amino acids: CASSLAGRAGGTDTQYF. The DNA for the CDR3 is TGCGCCAGCAGCTTGGCCGGCCGGGCAGGGGGGACAGATACGCAGTATTTT.

V usage is TRBV11-2 and J usage is TRBJ1-1; D unclear. CDR3 length: 12 residues. Germline values: CDR1 SGHAT, CDR2 FQNNGV. V shed 1 base and J shed 10 bases, with 10 bases lying between them. CDR3 in DNA: TGTGCCAGCAGCTTAGCCGGGGTCGGAGCTTTCTTT. It yields the protein CASSLAGVGAFF.

CDR3 region: CASSRDLINNEQFF. CDR3 sequence (DNA): TGTGCCAGCAGCCGGGACTTAATAAACAATGAGCAGTTCTTC. The chain recombines TRBV7-9 with TRBJ2-1, with D possibly being TRBD2 (6 bases). The CDR3 runs to 14 residues. Germline V gene data show CDR1 as SEHNR and CDR2 as FQNEAQ (reference sequence). V shed 5 bases and J shed 5 bases, with 13 bases lying between them.

CDR3 residues: CARHTSGRGKDTGELFF. CDR3 in DNA: TGTGCCAGGCATACTAGCGGGAGGGGGAAAGACACCGGGGAGCTGTTTTTT. The gene calls are TRBV19 and TRBJ2-2; 13 nucleotides agree with TRBD2. This CDR3 comprises 17 residues. Germline CDR1 and CDR2: LNHDA and SQIVND (reference sequence). V gave up 9 bases and J gave up 3 bases; unmatched junction bases: 10. The whole variable domain, filled in from reference TRBV19 and TRBJ2-2, reads DGGITQSPKYLFRKEGQNVTLSCEQNLNHDAMYWYRQDPGQGLRLIYYSQIVNDFQKGDIAEGYSVSREKKESFPLTVTSAQKNPTAFYLCARHTSGRGKDTGELFFGEGSRLTVL.

The genes are TRBV11-2 and TRBJ2-3; D is possibly TRBD2 (6 bases). This CDR3 spans 14 amino acids. Germline CDR1 is SGHAT and CDR2 is FQNNGV. Trimming removed 3 bases from V and 3 bases from J, with 10 bases in between. In DNA, the CDR3 is TGTGCCAGCAGCTTGCCTAGCGTTACAGATACGCAGTATTTT. This sequence encodes CASSLPSVTDTQYF.

The chain uses TRBV9 and TRBJ2-2, with TRBD2 matching 9 bases. The V gene end was trimmed by 4 bases and the J gene end by 3 bases; junction bases not matched to a gene: 4. Germline V lookup: CDR1 SGDLS, CDR2 YYNGEE. The CDR3 has 15 residues. This chain's CDR3 is CASSIRLADTGELFF. The CDR3 DNA follows: TGTGCCAGCAGCATTAGACTAGCGGACACCGGGGAGCTGTTTTTT.

CDR3 bases: TGCGCCCTCGGGACAGGTTCCTACGAGCAGTACTTC. As protein: CALGTGSYEQYF. The rearrangement links TRBV23-1 to TRBJ2-7, with TRBD1 identical over 8 bases. TRBV23-1 is flagged as an ORF with uncertain function. Trimming at V came to 11 bases and at J to 1 base, leaving 4 bases not matched to a gene. The CDR3 runs to 12 residues.

The rearrangement links TRBV29-1 to TRBJ2-2; TRBD2 agrees at 8 bases. V trimming: 7 bases; J trimming: 8 bases; junction bases outside the gene matches: 15. Germline CDR1 is SQVTM and CDR2 is ANQGSEA. This CDR3 contains 15 residues. CDR3: CSGSLSGRGSGELFF. CDR3 DNA: TGCAGCGGGTCCTTAAGCGGGAGAGGTTCTGGGGAGCTGTTTTTT.

The chain links TRBV19 to TRBJ1-1, with TRBD1 identical over 10 bases. The trim removed 7 bases at V and 1 base at J, leaving 6 bases unmatched. This CDR3 spans 15 amino acids. Germline CDR1 is LNHDA and CDR2 is SQIVND (reference sequence). The CDR3 DNA follows: TGTGCCAGTACCCTGACAGGGGGCTCGAACACTGAAGCTTTCTTT. Amino acid sequence: CASTLTGGSNTEAFF.

V and J are TRBV18 and TRBJ2-3; D remains ambiguous. The germline CDR1 and CDR2 sequences are KGHSH and LQKENI. Trimming removed 3 bases from V and 3 bases from J, with 4 bases in between. The length of the CDR3 is 12 residues. This chain's CDR3 is CASSPATDTQYF. CDR3 nucleotides: TGTGCCAGCTCACCGGCAACAGATACGCAGTATTTT. The whole variable domain, filled in from reference TRBV18 and TRBJ2-3, reads NAGVMQNPRHLVRRRGQEARLRCSPMKGHSHVYWYRQLPEEGLKFMVYLQKENIIDESGMPKERFSAEFPKEGPSILRIQQVVRGDSAAYFCASSPATDTQYFGPGTRLTVL.